Sequencing of this TCR beta chain was carried out in a study of cytomegalovirus exposure and HLA in healthy donors. Study summary: A later analysis reported the 95 to 150 validation repertoires used the same platform as the 666 first-cohort repertoires. Findings of the study overall: First-cohort TCR clusters were later found to tend to co-occur in the 120 or so validation repertoires. The listing of 150 or so TCR beta chains classed them as cytomegalovirus-associated. A few CMV-associated chains proved CMV antigen-specific in vitro.

Some clones are missing from TCRdb's copy, which holds only in-frame ones; the method was immunoSEQ multiplex PCR. Among about 340,000 clones listed, approximately 90% were seen once. On this clone: Its antigen remains unidentified.

The CDR3 totals 15 residues. V shed 0 bases and J shed 4 bases, with 12 bases lying between them. The germline CDR1 and CDR2 sequences are LGHNA and YNFKEQ. The TCR was taken from a woman aged 18-30 years in good health and CMV-seronegative. This chain uses TRBV4-2 with TRBJ1-2; no definite D call. Material for sequencing was PBMCs. This CDR3 reads CASSQDRVGPYGYTF. CDR3 bases: TGTGCCAGCAGCCAAGATCGGGTCGGCCCCTATGGCTACACCTTC.